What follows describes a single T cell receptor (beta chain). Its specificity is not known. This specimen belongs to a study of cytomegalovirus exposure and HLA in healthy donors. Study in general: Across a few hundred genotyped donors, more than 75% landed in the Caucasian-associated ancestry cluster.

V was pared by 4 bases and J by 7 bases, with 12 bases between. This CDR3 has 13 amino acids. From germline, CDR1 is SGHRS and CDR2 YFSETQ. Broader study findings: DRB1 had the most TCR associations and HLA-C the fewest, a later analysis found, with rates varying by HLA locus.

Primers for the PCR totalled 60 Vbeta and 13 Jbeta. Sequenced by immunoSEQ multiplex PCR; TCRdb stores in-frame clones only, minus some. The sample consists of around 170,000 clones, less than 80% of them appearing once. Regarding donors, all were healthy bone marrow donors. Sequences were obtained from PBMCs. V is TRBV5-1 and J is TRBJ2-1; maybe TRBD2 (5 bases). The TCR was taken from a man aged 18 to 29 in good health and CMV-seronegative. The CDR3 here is CASSQNEGNEQFF. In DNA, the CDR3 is TGCGCCAGCAGCCAAAACGAGGGAAATGAGCAGTTCTTC.